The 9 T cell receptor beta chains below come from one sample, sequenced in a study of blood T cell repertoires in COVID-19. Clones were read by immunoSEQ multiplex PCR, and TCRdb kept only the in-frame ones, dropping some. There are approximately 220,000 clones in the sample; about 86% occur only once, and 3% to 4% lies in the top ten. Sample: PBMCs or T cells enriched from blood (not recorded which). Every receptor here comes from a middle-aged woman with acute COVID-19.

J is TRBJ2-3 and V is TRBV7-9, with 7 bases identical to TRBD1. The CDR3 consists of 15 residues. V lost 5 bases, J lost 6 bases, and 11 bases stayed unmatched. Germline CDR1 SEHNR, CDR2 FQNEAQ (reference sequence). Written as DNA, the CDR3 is TGTGCCAGCAGCGTGCCCCCGGGACAGTTGGATACGCAGTATTTT. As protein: CASSVPPGQLDTQYF.

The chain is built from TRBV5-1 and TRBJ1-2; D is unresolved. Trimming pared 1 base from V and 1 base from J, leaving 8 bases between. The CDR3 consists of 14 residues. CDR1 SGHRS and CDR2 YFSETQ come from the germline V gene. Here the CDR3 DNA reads TGCGCCAGCAGCTTGACCACAGTTAACTATGGCTACACCTTC. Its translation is CASSLTTVNYGYTF.

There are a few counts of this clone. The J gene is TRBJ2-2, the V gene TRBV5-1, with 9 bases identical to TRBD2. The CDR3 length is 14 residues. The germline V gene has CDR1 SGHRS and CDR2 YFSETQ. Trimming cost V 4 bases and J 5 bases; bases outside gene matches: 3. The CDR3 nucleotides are TGCGCCAGCAGCCCGGGACTAGCAACCGGGGAGCTGTTTTTT. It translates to CASSPGLATGELFF.

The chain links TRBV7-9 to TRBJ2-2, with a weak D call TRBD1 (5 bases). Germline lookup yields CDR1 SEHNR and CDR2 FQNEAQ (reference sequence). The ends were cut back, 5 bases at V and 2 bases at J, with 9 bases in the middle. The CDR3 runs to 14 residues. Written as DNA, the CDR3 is TGTGCCAGCAGCCCCTGGGGCAACACCGGGGAGCTGTTTTTT. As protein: CASSPWGNTGELFF. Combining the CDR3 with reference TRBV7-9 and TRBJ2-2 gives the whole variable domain DTGVSQNPRHKITKRGQNVTFRCDPISEHNRLYWYRQTLGQGPEFLTYFQNEAQLEKSRLLSDRFSAERPKGSFSTLEIQRTEQGDSAMYLCASSPWGNTGELFFGEGSRLTVL.

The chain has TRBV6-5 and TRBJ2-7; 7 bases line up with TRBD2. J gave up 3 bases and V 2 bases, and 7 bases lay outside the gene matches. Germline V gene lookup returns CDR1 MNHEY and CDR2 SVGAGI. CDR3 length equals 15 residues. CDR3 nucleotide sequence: TGTGCCAGCAGTTACGGGCAGAGGGAGGGCTACGAGCAGTACTTC. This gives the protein CASSYGQREGYEQYF.

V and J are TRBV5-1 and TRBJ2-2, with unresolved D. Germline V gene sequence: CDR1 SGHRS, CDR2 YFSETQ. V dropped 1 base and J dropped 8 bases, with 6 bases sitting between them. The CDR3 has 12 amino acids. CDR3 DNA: TGCGCCAGCAGCTTGATAACAGGGGAGCTGTTTTTT. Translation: CASSLITGELFF.

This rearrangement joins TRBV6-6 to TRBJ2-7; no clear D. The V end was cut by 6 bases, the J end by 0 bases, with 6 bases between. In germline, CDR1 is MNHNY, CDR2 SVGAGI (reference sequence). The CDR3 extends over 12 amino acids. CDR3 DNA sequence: TGTGCCAGCAGCCCCAGCTCCTACGAGCAGTACTTC. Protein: CASSPSSYEQYF.

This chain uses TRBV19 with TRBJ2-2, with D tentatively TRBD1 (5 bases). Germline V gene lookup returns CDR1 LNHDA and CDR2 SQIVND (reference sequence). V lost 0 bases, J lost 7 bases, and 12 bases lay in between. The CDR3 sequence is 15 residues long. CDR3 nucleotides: TGTGCCAGTAGTATAGACGCAACAGGCTACGGGGAGCTGTTTTTT. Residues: CASSIDATGYGELFF.

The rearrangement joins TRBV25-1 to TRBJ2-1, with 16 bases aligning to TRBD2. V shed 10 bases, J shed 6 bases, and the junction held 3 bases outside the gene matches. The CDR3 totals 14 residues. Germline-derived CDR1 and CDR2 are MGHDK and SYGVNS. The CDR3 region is CATGTSGRANEQFF. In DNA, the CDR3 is TGTGCCACCGGGACTAGCGGGAGGGCCAATGAGCAGTTCTTC.